This TCR beta chain emerged from a study of early T cells in non-severe SARS-CoV-2 infection. The wider study: The chains were unpaired, and the sequenced material was bulk RNA from unsorted whole blood. Study results and caveats: VDJdb matches were skewed toward anti-spike CD8 T cell responses.

The V gene's germline CDR1 is SGHTS and CDR2 YDEGEE. The CDR3 has 13 residues. After removal of 10 bases from V and 6 bases from J, the junction contained 6 bases not matched to a gene. The TCR library protocol was used to attach unique molecular identifiers. These identifiers were attached to individual cDNA molecules. TCRdb fed the 5' RACE reads into MiXCR, producing one record per CDR3 protein. The sample holds over 85,000 distinct CDR3 sequences, roughly 13% seen once. This clonotype came up many times. Its antigen is currently unknown. The origin of this receptor is an adult who was a healthcare worker with PCR-confirmed SARS-CoV-2 infection or an uninfected control (not recorded which). The sequenced material came from whole blood. The J gene is TRBJ2-2, the V gene TRBV5-8; the match to TRBD2 covers 10 bases. The CDR3 region is CAVSTSGAGELFF. The CDR3 region has the DNA TGTGCCGTCTCTACTAGCGGGGCCGGGGAGCTGTTTTTT.